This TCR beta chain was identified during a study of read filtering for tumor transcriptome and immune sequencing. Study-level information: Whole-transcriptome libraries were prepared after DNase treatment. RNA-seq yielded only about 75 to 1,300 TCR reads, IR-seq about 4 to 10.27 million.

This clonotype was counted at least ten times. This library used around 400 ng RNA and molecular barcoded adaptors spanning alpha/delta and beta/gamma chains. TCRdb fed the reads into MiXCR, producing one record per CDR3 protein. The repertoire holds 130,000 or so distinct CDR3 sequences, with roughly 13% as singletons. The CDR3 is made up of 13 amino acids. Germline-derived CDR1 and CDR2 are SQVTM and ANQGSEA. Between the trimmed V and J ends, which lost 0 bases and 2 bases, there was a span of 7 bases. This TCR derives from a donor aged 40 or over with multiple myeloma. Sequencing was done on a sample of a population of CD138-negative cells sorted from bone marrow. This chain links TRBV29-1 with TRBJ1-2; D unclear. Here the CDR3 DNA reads TGCAGCGTTGAAGACACGCCCAACTATGGCTACACCTTC. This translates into CSVEDTPNYGYTF.